This T cell receptor (beta chain) was captured in a study of T cells in Graves' hyperthyroidism and ophthalmopathy (dated by TCRdb to between 2017 and 2020). For context, the study as a whole: TCR V-J signatures able to tell the groups apart were searched for in a discovery cohort of 90 to 100 patients, of whom around 42 had Graves' ophthalmopathy and around 56 had stable Graves' hyperthyroidism. The 95 to 100 discovery patients were divided at random into training and test sets in a 7:3 ratio. Thyroid tissue and blood T-cell repertoires from six Graves' hyperthyroidism patients were also compared in the study. Whether ophthalmopathy could be predicted prospectively was tested in an independent validation cohort made up of roughly 20 hyperthyroidism patients plus 17 patients who later progressed to ophthalmopathy. The paper reports TCR Vbeta CDR3 sequencing of approximately 140 peripheral blood samples: approximately 43 ophthalmopathy, about 75 hyperthyroidism and 17 progressor patients. After sampling, hyperthyroidism patients received methimazole starting at 30 mg daily, and ophthalmopathy patients received high-dose intravenous methylprednisolone. Study-wide conclusions, independent of this receptor: Most expanded thyroid clonotypes (frequency above 0.001) were also detected in blood, suggesting blood repertoires may reflect thyroid immune responses. No statistical method was used to set the sample size in advance, and investigators knew the group allocation. A 13 V-J signature model separated ophthalmopathy from stable hyperthyroidism, with 87.88% sensitivity and just under 84% specificity in cross-validation and 80%/75% in testing. During validation, the model predicted progression to ophthalmopathy a median of roughly six months ahead of onset, with more than 55% sensitivity and under 85% specificity.

This clonotype was seen at least ten times. What antigen it recognizes has not been identified. Base qualities are not provided; no much larger clone lies one nucleotide away. TCR beta CDR3 regions were amplified from RNA transcripts. The first round of RT-PCR for the TCR CDR3 was performed with the HTBI primer set and the Qiagen OneStep RT-PCR kit. Libraries were constructed in a second round of multiplex PCR, after which size selection and purification were performed. Libraries were sequenced paired-end with 100 bp reads on an Illumina HiSeq2000. Per the original workflow: SOAPnuke was used to process the raw data, throwing out any read that contained adapters or uncalled bases, had a mean Phred below 15, or lacked an exact constant-primer or identifier match. COPE v1.2.5 was used to merge high-quality paired reads, and clonotypes were defined as unique nucleotide sequences. MiTCR v1.1 was used to align the clonotypes against IMGT TRBV, TRBD and TRBJ reference segments. Analysis was restricted to V-J combinations with a frequency above 0.0001, which covered 99.2% of repertoires. The TCS score was defined as F50 (clonal expansion) divided by E x V (chaos), with BLOSUM62-based TCRdist calculated between CDR3 peptides within each V-J. Welch's t-statistics and random forest reduced 514 V-J features to some 14, which were used in a naive Bayes classifier (R e1071). The Morisita-Horn index was used to measure how similar the thyroid and blood repertoires were. TCRdb cleaned the public reads at Q25 with fastp, built clones with MiXCR and kept in-frame beta chains. Entries that share a CDR3 protein sequence are merged under the most common genes and DNA. Here the V and J calls rest on TCRdb's processing, not on the authors' analysis. Present in this sample are around 600,000 distinct CDR3 sequences, about 45% of which were seen just once. The top ten hold 6.5% to 9% of the sample.

Patients with uncontrolled infections, other autoimmune diseases, pregnancy or lactation were excluded. Diagnoses were established on the basis of clinical symptoms, serum thyroxine and TRAb, thyroid ultrasound, and orbital computed tomography. Total RNA was extracted with Trizol reagent, and quality was checked on an Agilent 2100 Bioanalyzer. V and J are truncated by 5 bases and 3 bases respectively, leaving an intervening sequence of 11 bases. The CDR3 goes from the cysteine to the phenylalanine over 14 residues. Only CDR3 DNA remains: 42 bases, in frame from the first base. CDR1 and CDR2 are read off the germline V gene as SNHLY and FYNNEI.

The rearrangement combines TRBV2 with TRBJ1-5; TRBD1 might be the D gene, on 5 matching bases. The sample consisted of peripheral blood or thyroid tissue (not recorded which). This clonotype was sampled from an adult man with Graves' disease, either hyperthyroidism or ophthalmopathy (not recorded which). The CDR3 corresponds to CASSFTGYNQPQHF. The nucleotide sequence reads as follows: TGTGCCAGCAGTTTTACAGGATACAATCAGCCCCAGCATTTT.